This TCR beta chain appears in the sequencing data of a study of regulatory T cells in long-lasting Graves disease. The study's findings and limits: Persistent patients shared more public clonotypes (about 2,600) than new patients (nearly 1,000). The TCR repertoire of persistent Graves' patients was less diverse than that of newly diagnosed ones.

Building of the TCR beta libraries involved iRepertoire HTBI primers and Arm-PCR of CDR3 regions. Authors' methods: Taken together, the samples had roughly 56 TRBV and 15 or so TRBJ segments identified. A single record per CDR3 protein comes from TCRdb applying MiXCR to the multiplex PCR reads. The V and J calls follow TCRdb's processing rather than the paper's. Here the sample spans 200,000 to 250,000 distinct CDR3 sequences, around 16% being singletons. Comment on this clonotype: Its target is unknown.

Noted time point: newly diagnosed GD, antithyroid drugs for less than 3 months. After RNA was extracted from PBMCs, the TCR library was made from it. Patients met American Thyroid Association criteria for Graves' disease. The CDR3 has 14 amino acids. Germline values: CDR1 MNHNS, CDR2 SASEGT. The V gene lost 6 bases and the J gene lost 2 bases, with 10 bases spanning the gap. The chain joins TRBV6-1 to TRBJ2-2, with D uncertain. The origin of this receptor is a female donor with Graves disease. The sample in question was peripheral blood mononuclear cells (PBMCs), obtained at new diagnosis, from a patient treated with antithyroid drugs. CDR3 residues: CASRSSRNTGELFF. CDR3 DNA: TGTGCCAGCAGGAGCAGTCGTAACACCGGGGAGCTGTTTTTT.